These T cell receptor beta chains were read from a single sample in a study of T cells after yellow fever vaccination. Each CDR3 protein gets one entry after TCRdb re-called the 5' RACE reads with MiXCR. The sample records some 600,000 distinct CDR3 sequences, about 12% being singletons. Sequences were derived from PBMCs, sampled on the day of the yellow fever booster vaccination. These receptors all stem from a young man who received the YFV17D yellow fever vaccine. Each CDR3 is given with its conserved first and last residue. A D gene is named only where the DNA matches it firmly. Size tells how often a clone was seen (once, few, many) or the class of an expanded clone, and some rows leave it out.

-,TRBJ2-1,TRBV24-1,TRBD2,CATTGGLAGGNEQFF,TGTGCCACCACCGGGGGACTAGCGGGAGGGAATGAGCAGTTCTTC
few,TRBJ2-5,TRBV10-3,TRBD2,CAISTRTGGTQYF,TGTGCCATCAGCACGAGGACGGGGGGGACCCAGTACTTC
few,TRBJ2-7,TRBV27,TRBD2,CASGTSGAYEQYF,TGTGCCAGCGGGACTAGCGGAGCCTACGAGCAGTACTTC
-,TRBJ2-2,TRBV2,-,CASSEANVGELFF,TGTGCCAGCAGTGAAGCGAATGTCGGGGAGCTGTTTTTT
few,TRBJ1-5,TRBV27,-,CAIPRRISNQPQHF,TGTGCCATCCCCCGACGGATTAGCAATCAGCCCCAGCATTTT
-,TRBJ2-7,TRBV9,-,CASSVGQGHSYEQYF,TGTGCCAGCAGCGTAGGGCAGGGGCACTCCTACGAGCAGTACTTC
-,TRBJ2-1,TRBV3-1,TRBD2,CASSHFGTSGANEQFF,TGTGCCAGCAGCCACTTCGGGACTAGCGGCGCCAATGAGCAGTTCTTC
-,TRBJ2-5,TRBV10-3,TRBD2,CAISESRLAKIGGETQYF,TGTGCCATCAGTGAGTCGAGACTAGCAAAAATCGGCGGGGAGACCCAGTACTTC
-,TRBJ2-1,TRBV28,-,CASSPPPPNEQFF,TGTGCCAGCAGTCCACCGCCCCCCAATGAGCAGTTCTTC
-,TRBJ2-7,TRBV12-3/TRBV12-4,-,CASSSWGSYEQYF,TGTGCCAGCAGTTCATGGGGTTCCTACGAGCAGTACTTC
-,TRBJ2-1,TRBV20-1,TRBD2,CSARVLAASSYNEQFF,TGCAGTGCTAGGGTGCTAGCGGCCAGCTCCTACAATGAGCAGTTCTTC
few,TRBJ2-7,TRBV6-2/TRBV6-3,-,CASRFASSNSYEQYF,TGTGCCAGCAGATTCGCTAGCAGCAATTCCTACGAGCAGTACTTC
-,TRBJ2-1,TRBV20-1,-,CSAPAQEEEQFF,TGCAGTGCTCCAGCACAGGAAGAGGAGCAGTTCTTC
few,TRBJ2-2,TRBV7-2,-,CASSLARRDEGEKLFF,TGTGCCAGCAGCTTAGCGCGTAGGGACGAGGGAGAGAAGCTGTTTTTT
-,TRBJ2-7,TRBV20-1,TRBD2,CSARDPVSGIYEQYF,TGCAGTGCTAGAGATCCGGTTAGCGGGATCTACGAGCAGTACTTC
-,TRBJ1-1,TRBV14,-,CASSHSMNTEAFF,TGTGCCAGCAGCCACTCAATGAACACTGAAGCTTTCTTT
few,TRBJ2-5,TRBV5-5,-,CASSFGGVWETQYF,TGTGCCAGCAGCTTCGGAGGGGTCTGGGAGACCCAGTACTTC
-,TRBJ2-7,TRBV5-1,-,CASSLAVQGGTREQYF,TGCGCCAGCAGCTTGGCGGTTCAGGGTGGGACGAGGGAGCAGTACTTC
-,TRBJ1-5,TRBV10-3,-,CATGGHLGNQPQHF,TGTGCCACCGGGGGGCACCTAGGCAATCAGCCCCAGCATTTT
few,TRBJ2-3,TRBV20-1,-,CSARDYTYWDTQYF,TGCAGTGCTAGAGATTATACCTATTGGGATACGCAGTATTTT
few,TRBJ2-5,TRBV12-3/TRBV12-4,TRBD2,CASSSGSAETQYF,TGTGCCAGCAGTAGCGGGAGCGCTGAGACCCAGTACTTC
-,TRBJ2-7,TRBV5-1,-,CASSLTYREEQYF,TGCGCCAGCAGCTTGACGTACAGGGAAGAGCAGTACTTC
few,TRBJ2-7,TRBV29-1,-,CSVGDGPYEQYF,TGCAGCGTTGGAGACGGACCCTACGAGCAGTACTTC
many,TRBJ2-7,TRBV28,-,CASTSLTYEQYF,TGTGCCAGCACGTCTTTGACCTACGAGCAGTACTTC
-,TRBJ2-3,TRBV20-1,-,CSARETGHYDTQYF,TGCAGTGCTAGAGAGACAGGTCATTATGATACGCAGTATTTT
few,TRBJ2-3,TRBV30,-,CAWSGGNTQYF,TGTGCCTGGTCCGGGGGCAATACGCAGTATTTT
few,TRBJ1-2,TRBV5-1,-,CASSATAAGYTF,TGCGCCAGCAGCGCGACAGCTGCTGGCTACACCTTC
few,TRBJ2-7,TRBV28,-,CASSPHNEREQYF,TGTGCCAGCAGTCCCCATAATGAGAGGGAGCAGTACTTC
few,TRBJ2-1,TRBV11-2,TRBD2,CAINIYLAAYNEQFF,TGTGCCATCAATATTTATCTAGCGGCGTACAATGAGCAGTTCTTC
few,TRBJ2-2,TRBV5-8,TRBD2,CASSSGLAGFTGELFF,TGTGCCAGCAGCTCGGGACTAGCGGGGTTCACCGGGGAGCTGTTTTTT
-,TRBJ2-3,TRBV10-2,TRBD2,CASSQAGRHTDTQYF,TGCGCCAGCTCCCAGGCCGGGAGGCACACAGATACGCAGTATTTT
-,TRBJ1-1,TRBV7-9,-,CASSLEQYTEAFF,TGTGCCAGCAGCTTAGAGCAGTACACTGAAGCTTTCTTT
many,TRBJ1-1,TRBV20-1,-,CSARAPGGGNTEAFF,TGCAGTGCCCGGGCTCCCGGAGGGGGGAACACTGAAGCTTTCTTT
few,TRBJ2-1,TRBV12-3/TRBV12-4,-,CASSNGGTYYNEQFF,TGTGCCAGCAGTAATGGCGGGACTTACTACAATGAGCAGTTCTTC
-,TRBJ2-2,TRBV20-1,TRBD2,CSARDSGSTGELFF,TGCAGTGCTAGAGATAGCGGGAGTACCGGGGAGCTGTTTTTT
-,TRBJ1-6,TRBV27,-,CASRPSGARVNSPLHF,TGTGCCAGCAGACCCTCGGGGGCACGGGTAAATTCACCCCTCCACTTT
few,TRBJ2-3,TRBV11-2,TRBD2,CASSIKTSRTDTQYF,TGTGCCAGCAGCATTAAGACTAGCCGCACAGATACGCAGTATTTT